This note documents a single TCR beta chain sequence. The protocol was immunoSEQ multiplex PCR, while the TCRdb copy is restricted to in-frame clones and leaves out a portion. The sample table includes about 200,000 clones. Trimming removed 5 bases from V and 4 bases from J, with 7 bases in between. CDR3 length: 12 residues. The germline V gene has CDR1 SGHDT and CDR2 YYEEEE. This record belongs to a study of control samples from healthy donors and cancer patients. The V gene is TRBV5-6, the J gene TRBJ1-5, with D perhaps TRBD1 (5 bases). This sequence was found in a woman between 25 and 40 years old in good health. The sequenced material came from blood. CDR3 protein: CASRGGNQPQHF. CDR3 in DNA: TGTGCCAGCAGGGGGGGAAATCAGCCCCAGCATTTT.